Below, 19 T cell receptor beta chains from the same sample are listed, as sequenced in a study of CD8 T cells in ankylosing spondylitis. TCRdb fed the 5' RACE reads into MiXCR, producing one record per CDR3 protein. The table has 200,000 to 300,000 distinct CDR3 sequences, about 24% seen once. Source material: blood, either unsorted or a sorted T cell fraction (not recorded which). The receptor source for this set is a male donor with ankylosing spondylitis or in good health (not recorded which).

V and J are TRBV29-1 and TRBJ2-5; no clear D gene. The CDR3 contains 12 residues. Germline V lookup: CDR1 SQVTM, CDR2 ANQGSEA. Deletions cut 4 bases from V and 0 bases from J, with 6 bases between. The CDR3 region is CSVGAHQETQYF. The CDR3 DNA reads TGCAGCGTTGGGGCACACCAAGAGACCCAGTACTTC.

The chain combines TRBV12-3 or TRBV12-4 with TRBJ2-1; 9 nucleotides match TRBD2. The CDR3 loop spans 17 amino acids. V gave up 4 bases and J gave up 8 bases; unmatched junction bases: 15. The DNA for the CDR3 is TGTGCCAGCAGTTCCCGGGGGGCGGGGGGGTCTTGGGATGAGCAGTTCTTC. Protein: CASSSRGAGGSWDEQFF.

This clonotype was recorded a few times. The chain combines TRBV20-1 with TRBJ2-5, with no clear D. Trimming cost V 7 bases and J 6 bases, with 21 bases left between them. Per the germline V gene, CDR1 is DFQATT and CDR2 is SNEGSKA (reference sequence). CDR3 size: 14 residues. CDR3 nucleotide sequence: TGCAGTGTAAGCACGGCTCAGCGAATGAAGACCCAGTACTTC. It encodes CSVSTAQRMKTQYF.

This clonotype was counted at least ten times. The chain links TRBV20-1 to TRBJ2-7; D ambiguous. There are 12 residues in the CDR3. The germline V gene encodes CDR1 DFQATT and CDR2 SNEGSKA (reference sequence). V lost 6 bases to trimming and J lost 5 bases, with 14 bases between them. CDR3 in DNA: TGCAGTGCCTCCCAGGCGAGTAACGAGCAGTACTTC. Its translation: CSASQASNEQYF.

The sample holds a few counts of this clonotype. This chain uses TRBV20-1 with TRBJ1-6; weak D call: TRBD1 (5 bases). CDR3 length equals 13 residues. Trimming took off 6 bases at V and 8 bases at J, with 14 bases between the two ends. CDR1 and CDR2 (germline): DFQATT, SNEGSKA (reference sequence). The chain's CDR3 is CSAAGLPDSPLHF. The CDR3 region has the DNA TGCAGTGCAGCGGGACTCCCGGATTCACCCCTCCACTTT.

This clonotype was counted a few times. V and J are TRBV6-1 and TRBJ2-7, with 7 bases lining up with TRBD1. The trim removed 10 bases at V and 3 bases at J, leaving 12 bases unmatched. The CDR3 length is 14 residues. Germline V CDR1 and CDR2: MNHNS, SASEGT. CDR3 in amino acids: CATDRVRLNYEQYF. For the CDR3, the DNA is TGTGCCACCGACAGGGTTAGACTTAACTACGAGCAGTACTTC.

The chain links TRBV28 to TRBJ2-1, with D possibly being TRBD2 (6 bases). Between the trimmed V and J ends, which lost 11 bases and 4 bases, there was a span of 15 bases. Germline CDR1 is MDHEN and CDR2 is SYDVKM. CDR3 length equals 13 residues. CDR3 region: CACGTPTYNEQFF. The CDR3 nucleotides are TGTGCCTGTGGGACTCCCACTTACAATGAGCAGTTCTTC.

This clonotype was observed many times. The chain couples TRBV12-3 or TRBV12-4 to TRBJ2-7; D not certain. Trimming removed 2 bases at V and 5 bases at J, with 13 bases between. The CDR3 extends over 14 amino acids. The CDR3 DNA reads as TGTGCCAGCAGTTTAATTTCTGGGTTCCACGAGCAGTACTTC. This sequence encodes CASSLISGFHEQYF.

The chain links TRBV18 to TRBJ2-5; 9 bases line up with TRBD1. CDR1 and CDR2 (germline): KGHSH, LQKENI. Trimming removed 3 bases from V and 4 bases from J; junction bases left unmatched: 3. The CDR3 extends over 14 amino acids. The CDR3 DNA is TGTGCCAGCTCACCTGGGACAGGGACAGAGACCCAGTACTTC. Protein: CASSPGTGTETQYF.

This clonotype was observed many times. The chain joins TRBV3-1 to TRBJ2-1; maybe TRBD2 (6 bases). Per the germline V gene, CDR1 is LGHDT and CDR2 is YNNKEL (reference sequence). This CDR3 comprises 14 residues. Trimming pared 7 bases from V and 8 bases from J, leaving 18 bases between. The CDR3 region is CASIGLTPRYEQFF. DNA of the CDR3: TGTGCCAGCATTGGACTAACCCCTAGGTATGAGCAGTTCTTC.

This clonotype was recorded many times. This sequence joins TRBV20-1 and TRBJ2-5; D may be TRBD1 (5 bases). Germline assignment: CDR1 DFQATT and CDR2 SNEGSKA (reference sequence). The CDR3 spans 14 residues. The germline V and J ends were trimmed by 0 bases and 2 bases, with 10 bases remaining between them. CDR3 sequence (DNA): TGCAGTGCTAGAGATTTTTCAGGGCAAGAGACCCAGTACTTC. Its protein is CSARDFSGQETQYF.

This chain joins TRBV6-5 and TRBJ1-4, with D possibly matching TRBD1 (5 bases). Germline values: CDR1 MNHEY, CDR2 SVGAGI. The CDR3 consists of 16 residues. V was pared by 0 bases and J by 4 bases, with 12 bases between. This chain's CDR3 is CASSYSRQQVNEKLFF. Written as DNA, the CDR3 is TGTGCCAGCAGTTACTCGAGACAACAGGTTAATGAAAAACTGTTTTTT.

J is TRBJ2-3 and V is TRBV20-1; perhaps TRBD2 as D (6 bases). Trimming left V 3 bases short and J 0 bases short, with 13 bases between. Germline V gene data show CDR1 as DFQATT and CDR2 as SNEGSKA (reference sequence). The CDR3 consists of 15 residues. Here the CDR3 reads CSARFGGTSTDTQYF. CDR3 DNA sequence: TGCAGTGCTAGGTTTGGGGGGACTAGCACAGATACGCAGTATTTT.

The chain recombines TRBV29-1 with TRBJ2-4; 13 nucleotides match TRBD2. Germline V CDR1 and CDR2: SQVTM, ANQGSEA. J gave up 0 bases and V 6 bases, and 8 bases lay outside the gene matches. This CDR3 spans 17 amino acids. The CDR3 DNA sequence: TGCAGCGTCCGACTAGCGGGGGGAACATTAGCCAAAAACATTCAGTACTTC. This gives the protein CSVRLAGGTLAKNIQYF.

To note about this clonotype: One junction end does not reproduce the germline sequence, and a read error may be involved. Written as DNA, the CDR3 is TGTGCCAGCAGTGGGGAAGGGAGAGCCGGTACGGGAATCTTT. Protein: CASSGEGRAGTGIF. The chain recombines TRBV12-3 or TRBV12-4 with TRBJ1-1; D remains ambiguous. This CDR3 comprises 14 residues.

This clonotype was counted many times. This rearrangement joins TRBV9 to TRBJ2-5; TRBD2 agrees at 10 bases. Per germline, CDR1 SGDLS and CDR2 YYNGEE. The CDR3 runs to 16 residues. With 4 bases clipped from V and 4 bases from J, the junction kept 10 bases outside the gene matches. CDR3: CASSSRAGGRGETQYF. CDR3 coding DNA: TGTGCCAGCAGCTCCAGAGCGGGGGGGCGGGGAGAGACCCAGTACTTC.

This clonotype was seen repeatedly, ten times or more. The rearrangement joins TRBV20-1 to TRBJ1-3; D is uncertain. The CDR3 is made up of 13 amino acids. The germline V and J ends were trimmed by 6 bases and 4 bases, with 13 bases remaining between them. CDR1 and CDR2 (germline): DFQATT, SNEGSKA (reference sequence). CDR3 loop: CSAMGGSGNTIYF. The CDR3 region has the DNA TGCAGTGCCATGGGAGGTTCGGGAAACACCATATATTTT.

This clonotype was detected a few times. The chain carries TRBV2 and TRBJ2-3; D unclear. The CDR3 spans 13 residues. The V end lost 1 base, the J end lost 6 bases, and 8 bases lay between the germline ends. The germline V gene has CDR1 SNHLY and CDR2 FYNNEI. In DNA form, the CDR3 reads TGTGCCAGCAGTGAAGGGATGGGGGATACGCAGTATTTT. This encodes CASSEGMGDTQYF.

This clonotype was seen ten or more times. The chain uses TRBV12-3 or TRBV12-4 and TRBJ1-2, with D possibly matching TRBD1 (5 bases). The CDR3 spans 13 residues. V shed 2 bases and J shed 2 bases, with 6 bases lying between them. The CDR3 region has the DNA TGTGCCAGCAGTTTACGGGGCAACTATGGCTACACCTTC. It specifies CASSLRGNYGYTF.